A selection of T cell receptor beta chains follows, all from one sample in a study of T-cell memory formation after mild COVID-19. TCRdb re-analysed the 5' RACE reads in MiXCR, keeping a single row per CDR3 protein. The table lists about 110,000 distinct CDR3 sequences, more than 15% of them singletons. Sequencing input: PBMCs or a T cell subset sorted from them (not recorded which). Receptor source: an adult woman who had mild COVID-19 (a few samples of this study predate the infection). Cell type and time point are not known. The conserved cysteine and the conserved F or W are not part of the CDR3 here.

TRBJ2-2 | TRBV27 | ASSHGTRTGELF
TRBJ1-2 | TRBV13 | ASSLGFRPLTAGYT
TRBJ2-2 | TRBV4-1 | ASSAPGQLNTGELF
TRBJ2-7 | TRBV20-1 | SAPTGSSYEQY
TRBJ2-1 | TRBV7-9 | ASSFPTGTGNEQF
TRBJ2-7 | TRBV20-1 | SARARLAGVTYEQY
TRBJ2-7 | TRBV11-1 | ASSESRPYEQY
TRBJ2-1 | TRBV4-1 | ASSQEWRGSYNEQF
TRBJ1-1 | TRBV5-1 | ASSWRGGHTEAF
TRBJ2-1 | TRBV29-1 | SPYGAEEGYEQF
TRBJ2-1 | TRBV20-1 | SARALAGAQGQF
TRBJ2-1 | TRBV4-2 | ASSQSGNEQF
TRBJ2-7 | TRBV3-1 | ASRFSPELEQY
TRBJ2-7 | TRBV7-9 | ASSLGDEQY
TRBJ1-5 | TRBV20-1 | SALYAGDRENQPQH
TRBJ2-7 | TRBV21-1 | ASSLRDWDYEQY
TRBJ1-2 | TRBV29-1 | SVEDAGVSYGYT
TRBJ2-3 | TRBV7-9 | ASSPVSGLDTQY
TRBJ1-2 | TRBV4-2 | ASSQEEVGGLGHYGYT
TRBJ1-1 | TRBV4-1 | ASSHLDTPEAF
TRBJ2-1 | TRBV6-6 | ASSYEASSYNEQF
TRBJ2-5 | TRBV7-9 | ASSHGPFQETQY
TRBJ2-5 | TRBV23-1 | ASSQPGPEKETQY
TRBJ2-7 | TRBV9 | ASSHQPGQRSYEQY